One sample yielded the 8 T cell receptor beta chains listed below, sequenced in a study of T-cell memory formation after mild COVID-19. Using its own MiXCR run on the 5' RACE reads, TCRdb lists one record per CDR3 protein. The table has fewer than 650,000 distinct CDR3 sequences, roughly a fifth seen once. The specimen sequenced was PBMCs or a T cell subset sorted from them (not recorded which). The receptors shown here come from an adult woman who had mild COVID-19 (a few samples of this study predate the infection). Cell type and time point are not known.

In its sample, this clonotype was seen a few times. The chain links TRBV14 to TRBJ2-1, with a possible D match to TRBD2 (6 bases). V was clipped by 2 bases and J by 9 bases, with 20 bases between them. The germline V gene encodes CDR1 SGHDN and CDR2 FVKESK. The CDR3 has 16 residues. CDR3 residues: CASSQFRMGGTAEQFF. The CDR3 DNA sequence: TGTGCCAGCAGCCAATTTCGTATGGGCGGGACTGCTGAGCAGTTCTTC.

This clonotype was counted a few times. The chain employs TRBV5-4 and TRBJ1-1; 7 nucleotides align to TRBD1. Trimming at V came to 1 base and at J to 12 bases, leaving 12 bases not matched to a gene. This CDR3 contains 14 residues. Germline V gene lookup returns CDR1 SGHNT and CDR2 YYREEE (reference sequence). The CDR3 DNA reads TGTGCCAGCAGCTTGCCCCTACGGGACAGCGAACCTTTCTTT. As protein: CASSLPLRDSEPFF.

This rearrangement joins TRBV7-2 to TRBJ2-1; the D call may be TRBD1 or TRBD2 (5 bases each). V was pared by 4 bases and J by 5 bases, with 15 bases between. The germline V gene has CDR1 SGHTA and CDR2 FQGNSA. This CDR3 is built from 15 residues. The CDR3 DNA reads TGTGCCAGCAGCTCCGTACGGGACGGTAACAATGAGCAGTTCTTC. Translated, it gives CASSSVRDGNNEQFF. The complete variable domain, with remaining parts taken from reference TRBV7-2 and TRBJ2-1, reads GAGVSQSPSNKVTEKGKDVELRCDPISGHTALYWYRQSLGQGLEFLIYFQGNSAPDKSGLPSDRFSAERTGGSVSTLTIQRTQQEDSAVYLCASSSVRDGNNEQFFGPGTRLTVL.

This clonotype was counted once. The chain has TRBV9 and TRBJ1-2; D is undetermined. This CDR3 spans 13 amino acids. Trimming took off 0 bases at V and 4 bases at J, with 7 bases between the two ends. Per the germline V gene, CDR1 is SGDLS and CDR2 is YYNGEE. CDR3 loop: CASSVEEGYGYTF. The CDR3 DNA reads TGTGCCAGCAGCGTAGAGGAGGGCTATGGCTACACCTTC.

This clonotype was counted between two and nine times. The chain links TRBV19 to TRBJ1-1; D unresolved. Germline lookup yields CDR1 LNHDA and CDR2 SQIVND (reference sequence). The CDR3 has 12 residues. V lost 5 bases and J lost 1, with 5 bases in between. The CDR3: CASSFRNTEAFF. DNA of the CDR3: TGTGCCAGTAGTTTCAGGAACACTGAAGCTTTCTTT.

This rearrangement joins TRBV27 to TRBJ1-1; 7 bases are shared with TRBD1. Trimming removed 5 bases from V and 10 bases from J; junction bases left unmatched: 22. The V gene's germline CDR1 is MNHEY and CDR2 SMNVEV (reference sequence). The CDR3 spans 17 residues. CDR3 sequence reads: CASSPTFLRQGSRGAFF. CDR3 DNA sequence: TGTGCCAGCAGTCCCACCTTCCTTAGACAGGGCTCTAGGGGAGCTTTCTTT.

This clonotype has just a few counts. This chain links TRBV11-2 with TRBJ2-3; no clear D. With 5 bases removed from V and 7 bases from J, the gap between germline ends came to 16 bases. The CDR3 sequence is 14 residues long. Germline CDR1 reads SGHAT; CDR2 reads FQNNGV. CDR3 sequence: CASSTSYYRNTQYF. The CDR3 nucleotides read TGTGCCAGCAGCACTTCGTACTACCGCAATACGCAGTATTTT.

This clonotype was observed a few times. This chain links TRBV12-3 or TRBV12-4 with TRBJ2-7; maybe TRBD2 (6 bases). CDR3 length: 14 amino acids. Trimming stripped 1 base from V and 4 bases from J, with 11 bases between. The CDR3 sequence: CASSLGDFYYEQYF. The CDR3 DNA follows: TGTGCCAGCAGTTTAGGGGACTTCTATTACGAGCAGTACTTC.